Reported below is one TCR beta chain. Its antigen is as yet unknown. The PCR used 60 Vbeta and 13 Jbeta primers. As handled by the study authors: A later analysis tallied 80 million to 100 million unique TCR beta chains, some 12 million of them shared. TCRdb's table, derived via immunoSEQ multiplex PCR, lists solely in-frame clones and lacks some. The V and J calls and clone size are taken from that table; D and trimming were inferred from the DNA. Among under 150,000 clones, approximately 80% were seen once, and the ten largest hold approximately 10%. The source of the sample is a study of cytomegalovirus exposure and HLA in healthy donors. For the study at large: Samples from HLA-typed donors yielded 65 million to 85 million unique TCRs in an early data release.

Study results and caveats: Per a later analysis, 18,000 or so TCR beta sequences showed association with HLA alleles at 0.05 false discovery rate.

V lost 0 bases and J lost 4, with 8 bases in between. Germline V gene data show CDR1 as SGHRS and CDR2 as YFSETQ. The CDR3 has 14 residues. The gene calls are TRBV5-1 and TRBJ1-5; the D is unclear. The sample taken for sequencing was PBMCs. The receptor's source is a woman between 45 and 60 years old in good health and CMV-seropositive. Here the CDR3 reads CASSLVPGNQPQHF. The CDR3 DNA follows: TGCGCCAGCAGCTTGGTCCCAGGTAATCAGCCCCAGCATTTT.